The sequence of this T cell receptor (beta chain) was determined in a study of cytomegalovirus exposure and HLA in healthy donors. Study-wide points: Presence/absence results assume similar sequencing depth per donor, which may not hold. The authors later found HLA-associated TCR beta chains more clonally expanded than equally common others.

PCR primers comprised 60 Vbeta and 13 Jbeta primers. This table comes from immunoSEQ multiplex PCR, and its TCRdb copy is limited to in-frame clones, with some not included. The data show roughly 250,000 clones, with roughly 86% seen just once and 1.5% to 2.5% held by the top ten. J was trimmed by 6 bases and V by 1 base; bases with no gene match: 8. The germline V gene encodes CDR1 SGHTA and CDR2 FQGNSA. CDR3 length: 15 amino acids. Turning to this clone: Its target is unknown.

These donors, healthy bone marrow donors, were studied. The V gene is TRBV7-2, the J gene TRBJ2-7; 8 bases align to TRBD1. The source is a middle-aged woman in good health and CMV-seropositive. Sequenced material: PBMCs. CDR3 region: CASSLGTGMFREQYF. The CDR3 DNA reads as TGTGCCAGCAGCTTAGGGACAGGGATGTTCCGCGAGCAGTACTTC.